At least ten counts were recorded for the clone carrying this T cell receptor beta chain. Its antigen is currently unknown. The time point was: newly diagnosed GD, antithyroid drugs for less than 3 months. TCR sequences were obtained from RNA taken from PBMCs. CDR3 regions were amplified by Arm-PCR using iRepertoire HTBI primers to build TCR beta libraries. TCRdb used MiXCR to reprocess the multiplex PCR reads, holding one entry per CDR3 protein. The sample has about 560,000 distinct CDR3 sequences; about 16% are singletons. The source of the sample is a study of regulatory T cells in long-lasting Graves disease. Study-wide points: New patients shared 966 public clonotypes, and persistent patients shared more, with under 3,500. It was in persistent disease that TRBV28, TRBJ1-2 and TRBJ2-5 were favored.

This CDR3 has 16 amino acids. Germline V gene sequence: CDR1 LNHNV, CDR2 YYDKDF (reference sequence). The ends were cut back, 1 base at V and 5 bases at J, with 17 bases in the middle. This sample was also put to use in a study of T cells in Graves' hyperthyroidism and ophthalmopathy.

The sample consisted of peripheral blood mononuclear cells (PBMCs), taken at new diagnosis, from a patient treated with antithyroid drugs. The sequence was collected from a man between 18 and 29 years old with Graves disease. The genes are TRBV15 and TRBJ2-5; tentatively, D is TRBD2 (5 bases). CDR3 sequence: CATSRGAEAVRETQYF. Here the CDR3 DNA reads TGTGCCACCAGCAGAGGAGCGGAGGCGGTACGGGAGACCCAGTACTTC. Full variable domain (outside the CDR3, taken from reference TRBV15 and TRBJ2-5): DAMVIQNPRYQVTQFGKPVTLSCSQTLNHNVMYWYQQKSSQAPKLLFHYYDKDFNNEADTPDNFQSRRPNTSFCFLDIRSPGLGDTAMYLCATSRGAEAVRETQYFGPGTRLLVL.